The 2 T cell receptor beta chains below come from one sample, sequenced in a study of cytomegalovirus exposure and HLA in healthy donors. PCR employed 60 Vbeta and 13 Jbeta primers. The assay was immunoSEQ multiplex PCR, and TCRdb's table has in-frame clones only and misses some. The sample gives 90,000 to 120,000 clones, 82% of which show up once; less than 3% is in the top ten. Sequencing was done on a sample of PBMCs. These TCRs come from a man aged 25 to 40 in good health and CMV-seropositive.

The chain employs TRBV6-1 and TRBJ2-1; TRBD2 matches 12 bases. V lost 4 bases to trimming and J lost 5 bases; unmatched junction nucleotides: 3. Germline V CDR1 and CDR2: MNHNS, SASEGT. The CDR3 runs 15 residues. The CDR3 bases are TGTGCCAGCAGTGGTACTAGCGGGGGGCACAATGAGCAGTTCTTC. The encoded protein is CASSGTSGGHNEQFF.

As for this clone: One end of the junction does not line up with germline, which may come from a read error. The chain recombines TRBV2 with TRBJ2-6, with D possibly being TRBD1 (8 bases). The CDR3 is made up of 15 amino acids. CDR1 is SNHLY, CDR2 FYNNEI, per germline. The CDR3 loop is CASSYTGGGANGLTF. Here the CDR3 DNA reads TGTGCCAGCAGTTACACAGGGGGAGGGGCCAACGGCCTGACTTTC.